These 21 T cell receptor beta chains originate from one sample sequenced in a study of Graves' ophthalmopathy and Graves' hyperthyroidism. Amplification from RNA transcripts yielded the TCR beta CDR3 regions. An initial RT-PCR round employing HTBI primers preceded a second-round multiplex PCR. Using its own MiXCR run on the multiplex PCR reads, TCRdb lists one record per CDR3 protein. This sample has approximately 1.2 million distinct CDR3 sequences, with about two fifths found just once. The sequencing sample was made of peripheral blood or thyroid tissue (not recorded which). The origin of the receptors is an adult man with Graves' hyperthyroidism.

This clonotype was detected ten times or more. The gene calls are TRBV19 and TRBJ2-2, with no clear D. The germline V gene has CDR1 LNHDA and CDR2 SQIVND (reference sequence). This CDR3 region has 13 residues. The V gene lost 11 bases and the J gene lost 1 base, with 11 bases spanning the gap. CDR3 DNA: TGTGCCGTCCTGGAGAGGAACACCGGGGAGCTGTTTTTT. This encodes CAVLERNTGELFF.

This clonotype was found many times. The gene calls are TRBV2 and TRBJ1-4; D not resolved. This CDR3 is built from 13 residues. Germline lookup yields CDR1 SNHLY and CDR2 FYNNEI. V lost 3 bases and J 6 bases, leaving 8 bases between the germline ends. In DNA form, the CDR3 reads TGTGCCAGCAGTGACGTTGATTATGAAAAACTGTTTTTT. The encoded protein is CASSDVDYEKLFF.

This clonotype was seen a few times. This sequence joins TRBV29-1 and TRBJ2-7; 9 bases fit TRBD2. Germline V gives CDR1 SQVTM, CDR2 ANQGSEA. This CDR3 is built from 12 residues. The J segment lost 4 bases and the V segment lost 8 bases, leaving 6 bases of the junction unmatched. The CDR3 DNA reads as TGCAGCAGCCGAGGACTAGCGTACGAGCAGTACTTC. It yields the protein CSSRGLAYEQYF.

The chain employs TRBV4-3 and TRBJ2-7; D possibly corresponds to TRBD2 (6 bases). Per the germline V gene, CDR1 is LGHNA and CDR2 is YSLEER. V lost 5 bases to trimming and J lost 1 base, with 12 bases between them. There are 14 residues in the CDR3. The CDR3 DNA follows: TGCGCCAGCAGCTCCGACGGGGGTTCCTACGAGCAGTACTTC. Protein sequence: CASSSDGGSYEQYF.

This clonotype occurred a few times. The CDR3 region has the DNA TGTGCCTGGAGTGACAGGGGCTACGAGCAGTACTTC. It is translated as CAWSDRGYEQYF. The chain is built from TRBV30 and TRBJ2-7; TRBD1 aligns across 7 bases. The ends lost 1 base at V and 3 bases at J; junction bases unmatched: 0. Germline CDR1 reads GTSNPN; CDR2 reads SVGIG (reference sequence). The CDR3 runs 12 residues.

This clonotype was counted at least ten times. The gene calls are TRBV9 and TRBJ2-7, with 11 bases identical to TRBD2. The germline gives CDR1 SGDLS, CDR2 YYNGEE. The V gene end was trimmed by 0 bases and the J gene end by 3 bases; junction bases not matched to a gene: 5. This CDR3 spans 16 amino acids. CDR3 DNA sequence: TGTGCCAGCAGCGTAGGGGCTAGCGGGGGGTTCTACGAGCAGTACTTC. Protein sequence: CASSVGASGGFYEQYF. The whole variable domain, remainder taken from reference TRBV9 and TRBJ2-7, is DSGVTQTPKHLITATGQRVTLRCSPRSGDLSVYWYQQSLDQGLQFLIQYYNGEERAKGNILERFSAQQFPDLHSELNLSSLELGDSALYFCASSVGASGGFYEQYFGPGTRLTVT.

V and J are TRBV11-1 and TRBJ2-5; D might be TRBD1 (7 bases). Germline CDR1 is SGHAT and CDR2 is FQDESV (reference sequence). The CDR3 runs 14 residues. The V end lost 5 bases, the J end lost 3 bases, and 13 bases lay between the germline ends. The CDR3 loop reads CASSRGTAKETQYF. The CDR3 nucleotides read TGTGCCAGCAGCCGCGGGACAGCAAAAGAGACCCAGTACTTC. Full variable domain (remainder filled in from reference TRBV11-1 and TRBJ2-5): EAEVAQSPRYKITEKSQAVAFWCDPISGHATLYWYRQILGQGPELLVQFQDESVVDDSQLPKDRFSAERLKGVDSTLKIQPAELGDSAMYLCASSRGTAKETQYFGPGTRLLVL.

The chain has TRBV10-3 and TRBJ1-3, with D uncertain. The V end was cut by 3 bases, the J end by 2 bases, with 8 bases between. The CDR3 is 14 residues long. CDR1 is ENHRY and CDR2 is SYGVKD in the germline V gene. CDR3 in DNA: TGTGCCATCAGTGATGGGCAGACTGGAAACACCATATATTTT. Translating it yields CAISDGQTGNTIYF.

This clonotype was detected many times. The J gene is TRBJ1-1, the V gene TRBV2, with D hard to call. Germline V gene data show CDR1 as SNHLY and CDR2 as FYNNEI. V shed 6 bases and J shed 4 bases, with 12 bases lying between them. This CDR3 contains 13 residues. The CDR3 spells CASRRVPSTEAFF. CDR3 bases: TGTGCCAGCAGGCGGGTCCCGAGCACTGAAGCTTTCTTT.

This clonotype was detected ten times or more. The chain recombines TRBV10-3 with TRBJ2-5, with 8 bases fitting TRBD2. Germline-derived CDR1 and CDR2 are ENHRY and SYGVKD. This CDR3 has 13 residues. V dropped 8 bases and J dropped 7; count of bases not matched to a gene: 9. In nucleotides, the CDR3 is TGTGCCATCGGGCGGGAGGCCGAGGGGACCCAGTACTTC. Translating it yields CAIGREAEGTQYF.

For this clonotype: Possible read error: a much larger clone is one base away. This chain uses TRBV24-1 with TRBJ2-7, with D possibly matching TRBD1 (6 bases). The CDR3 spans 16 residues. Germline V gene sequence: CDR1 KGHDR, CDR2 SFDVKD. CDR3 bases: TGTGCCACCAGTGATTTGCCCGGACAGTCCAACGACGAGCAGTGCTTC. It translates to CATSDLPGQSNDEQCF.

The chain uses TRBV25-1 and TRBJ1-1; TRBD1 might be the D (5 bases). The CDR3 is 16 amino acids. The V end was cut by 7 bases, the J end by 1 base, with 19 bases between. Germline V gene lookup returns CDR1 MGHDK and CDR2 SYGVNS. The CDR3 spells CASIPGPPQENTEAFF. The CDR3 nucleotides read TGTGCCAGCATCCCCGGACCGCCACAGGAGAACACTGAAGCTTTCTTT.

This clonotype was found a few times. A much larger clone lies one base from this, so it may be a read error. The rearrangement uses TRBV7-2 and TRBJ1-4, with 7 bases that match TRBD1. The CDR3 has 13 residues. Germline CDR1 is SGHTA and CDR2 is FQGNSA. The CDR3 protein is CASSRRGEEKPFF. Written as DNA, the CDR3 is TGTGCCAGCAGCCGCAGGGGGGAGGAAAAACCGTTTTTT.

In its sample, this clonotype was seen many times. The CDR3 protein is CASRATKGTSHEQYF. The DNA of the CDR3 is TGCGCCAGCAGAGCCACCAAGGGGACGTCCCACGAGCAGTACTTC. The rearrangement links TRBV10-2 to TRBJ2-7; perhaps D is TRBD1 or TRBD2 (5 bases each). The length of the CDR3 is 15 residues. Germline CDR1 and CDR2: WSHSY and SAAADI. The V and J ends lost 6 bases and 5 bases respectively, with 20 bases between them.

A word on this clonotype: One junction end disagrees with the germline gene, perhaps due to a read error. CDR3 sequence reads: CASSHSVGSGANVLTF. CDR3 sequence (DNA): TGTGCCAGCAGTCACTCGGTCGGCTCTGGGGCCAACGTCCTGACTTTC. The V and J genes are TRBV6-2 or TRBV6-3 and TRBJ2-6; no clear D gene. The CDR3 sequence is 16 residues long. Germline V CDR1 and CDR2: MNHEY, SVGEGT.

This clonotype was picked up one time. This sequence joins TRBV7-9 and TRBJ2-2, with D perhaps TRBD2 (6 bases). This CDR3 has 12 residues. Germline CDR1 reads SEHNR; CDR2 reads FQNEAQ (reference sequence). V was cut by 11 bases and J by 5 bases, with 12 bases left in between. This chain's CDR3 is CAWLRETGELFF. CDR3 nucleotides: TGTGCCTGGCTGCGGGAAACCGGGGAGCTGTTTTTT.

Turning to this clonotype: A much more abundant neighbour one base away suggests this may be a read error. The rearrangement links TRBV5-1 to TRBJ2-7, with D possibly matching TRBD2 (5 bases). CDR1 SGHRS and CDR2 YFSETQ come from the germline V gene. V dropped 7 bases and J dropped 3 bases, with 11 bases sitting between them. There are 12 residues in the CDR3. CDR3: CASWESLYEQYF. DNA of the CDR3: TGCGCCAGCTGGGAGAGCCTCTACGAGCAGTACTTC.

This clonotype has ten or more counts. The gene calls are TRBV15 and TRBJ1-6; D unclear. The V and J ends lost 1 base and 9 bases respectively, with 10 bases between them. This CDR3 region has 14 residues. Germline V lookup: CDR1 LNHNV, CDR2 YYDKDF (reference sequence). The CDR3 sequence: CATSRAPVVSPLHF. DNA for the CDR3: TGTGCCACCAGCAGAGCTCCCGTGGTTTCACCCCTCCACTTT.

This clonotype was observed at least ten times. The CDR3 DNA reads as TGTGCCAGTAGTATAGATATGAGTCGGCAAGAGACCCAGTACTTC. Its protein product is CASSIDMSRQETQYF. The chain has TRBV19 and TRBJ2-5; D remains ambiguous. The V end was cut by 0 bases, the J end by 2 bases, with 10 bases between. The CDR3 has 15 residues. The germline CDR1 and CDR2 sequences are LNHDA and SQIVND (reference sequence).

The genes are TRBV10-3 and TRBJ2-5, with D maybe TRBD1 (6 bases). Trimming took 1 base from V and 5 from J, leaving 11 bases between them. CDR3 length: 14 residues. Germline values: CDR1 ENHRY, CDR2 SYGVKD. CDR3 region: CAISELWGLETQYF. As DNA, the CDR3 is TGTGCCATCAGTGAGTTATGGGGGCTGGAGACCCAGTACTTC.

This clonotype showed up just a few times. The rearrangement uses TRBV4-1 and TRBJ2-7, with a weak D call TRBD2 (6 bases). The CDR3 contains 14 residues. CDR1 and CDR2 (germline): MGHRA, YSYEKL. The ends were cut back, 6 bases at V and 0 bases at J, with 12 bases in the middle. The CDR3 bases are TGCGCCAGCAGTCGCTCGGGACTCTCCTACGAGCAGTACTTC. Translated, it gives CASSRSGLSYEQYF.